A selection of T cell receptor beta chains follows, all from one sample in a study of PD-L1 blockade in urothelial cancer. The protocol was immunoSEQ multiplex PCR, while the TCRdb copy is restricted to in-frame clones and leaves out a portion. The sample lists over 40,000 clones, roughly four fifths occurring once. Source: PBMCs, taken around atezolizumab (anti-PD-L1) treatment. The receptors here all came from a man between 70 and 80 years old with urothelial cancer. CDR3s include the opening cysteine and the closing phenylalanine or tryptophan. A D gene is named only where the DNA matches it firmly. For some rows the clone size is stated as once, few or many, or as a class when expanded; others skip it.

>TRBV30|NA|TRBJ1-2|NA
CAWSVQAGYGYTF
TGTGCCTGGAGTGTACAGGCCGGCTATGGCTACACCTTC
>TRBV30|NA|TRBJ1-1|NA
CAWTLAGSRTEAFF
TGTGCCTGGACCCTCGCCGGGAGTCGCACTGAAGCTTTCTTT
>TRBV6-6|NA|TRBJ1-1|TRBD1
CASHRDRATEAFF
TGTGCCAGCCATCGGGACAGGGCCACTGAAGCTTTCTTT
>TRBV9|NA|TRBJ1-6|NA
CASSVAGTYNSPLHF
TGTGCCAGCAGCGTCGCAGGTACCTATAATTCACCCCTCCACTTT
>TRBV4-3|few|TRBJ2-1|TRBD2
CASSQARGGSSYNEQFF
TGCGCCAGCAGCCAAGCCCGCGGGGGGAGCTCCTACAATGAGCAGTTCTTC
>TRBV30|NA|TRBJ2-2|TRBD1
CAWRGQRFFRDTGELFF
TGTGCCTGGCGGGGACAGCGGTTCTTCCGAGACACCGGGGAGCTGTTTTTT
>TRBV18|once|TRBJ2-7|TRBD1
CASSPGTGVRNEQYF
TGTGCCAGCTCGCCCGGGACAGGGGTAAGAAACGAGCAGTACTTC
>TRBV5-1|few|TRBJ2-1|NA
CASGRDGVNEQFF
TGCGCCAGCGGCCGGGATGGGGTCAATGAGCAGTTCTTC
>TRBV14|NA|TRBJ2-7|NA
CASSPHDPGEQYF
TGTGCCAGCAGCCCCCACGATCCCGGCGAGCAGTACTTC
>TRBV4-2|NA|TRBJ1-2|NA
CASSQDLADGYTF
TGTGCCAGCAGCCAAGATTTGGCAGATGGCTACACCTTC
>TRBV27|NA|TRBJ2-1|TRBD2
CASSSSLSGAYNEQFF
TGTGCCAGCAGTTCGTCACTGAGCGGGGCCTACAATGAGCAGTTCTTC
>TRBV7-9|NA|TRBJ2-6|NA
CASSPTGSGANVLTF
TGTGCCAGCAGCCCAACAGGGTCTGGGGCCAACGTCCTGACTTTC
>TRBV7-9|NA|TRBJ2-5|TRBD1
CASSPAGTGRAETQYF
TGTGCCAGCAGCCCGGCCGGGACAGGGAGGGCAGAGACCCAGTACTTC
>TRBV7-2|NA|TRBJ2-1|NA
CASSPTYNEQFF
TGTGCCAGCAGCCCAACCTACAATGAGCAGTTCTTC
>TRBV19|NA|TRBJ1-1|TRBD1
CASSAAGTGGVLGAFF
TGTGCCAGTAGTGCCGCCGGGACAGGGGGTGTTCTGGGAGCTTTCTTT
>TRBV29-1|NA|TRBJ1-1|NA
CSVGAGFYEAFF
TGCAGCGTTGGTGCGGGGTTTTATGAAGCTTTCTTT
>TRBV29-1|once|TRBJ2-3|TRBD2
CSVEMAGVGTDTQYF
TGCAGCGTTGAAATGGCGGGAGTAGGCACAGATACGCAGTATTTT
>TRBV5-8|NA|TRBJ1-2|NA
CASSLFDGMHGGYTF
TGTGCCAGCAGCTTGTTTGATGGCATGCACGGGGGCTACACCTTC
>TRBV7-2|NA|TRBJ2-7|TRBD1
CASSMGQIYEQYF
TGTGCCAGCAGCATGGGACAGATCTACGAGCAGTACTTC
>TRBV19|once|TRBJ1-5|NA
CASSIGRVSNQPQHF
TGTGCCAGTAGTATTGGCAGGGTCAGCAATCAGCCCCAGCATTTT
>TRBV4-1|NA|TRBJ2-7|NA
CASSQGVGQSYEQYF
TGCGCCAGCAGCCAAGGCGTTGGACAGTCCTACGAGCAGTACTTC
>TRBV19|NA|TRBJ1-2|NA
CASSTGREDSYGYTF
TGTGCCAGTAGTACCGGACGGGAGGATTCCTATGGCTACACCTTC
>TRBV28|NA|TRBJ1-4|NA
CASSPGGANEKLFF
TGTGCCAGCAGTCCGGGCGGGGCGAATGAAAAACTGTTTTTT
>TRBV7-2|once|TRBJ2-3|NA
CASSLAPTGGDTQYF
TGTGCCAGCAGCTTAGCGCCGACGGGTGGGGATACGCAGTATTTT
>TRBV2|once|TRBJ2-3|TRBD2
CASTLGLAWDTQYF
TGTGCCAGCACACTAGGACTAGCCTGGGATACGCAGTATTTT
>TRBV5-1|NA|TRBJ1-1|TRBD1
CASSPMAGTEGTEAFF
TGCGCCAGCAGCCCGATGGCCGGGACAGAGGGTACTGAAGCTTTCTTT
>TRBV5-5|NA|TRBJ1-6|TRBD1
CASSSRDRDTPLHF
TGTGCCAGCAGCTCCCGGGACAGGGATACACCCCTCCACTTT
>TRBV5-1|NA|TRBJ2-3|TRBD2
CASSWGGSGGSTDTQYF
TGCGCCAGCAGCTGGGGAGGCAGCGGGGGAAGCACAGATACGCAGTATTTT
>TRBV10-3|NA|TRBJ1-3|NA
CAISERTGSTGNTIYF
TGTGCCATCAGTGAACGTACAGGGTCTACTGGAAACACCATATATTTT
>TRBV7-2|NA|TRBJ2-5|TRBD1
CASSLGRGWGETQYF
TGTGCCAGCAGCTTAGGCAGGGGGTGGGGGGAGACCCAGTACTTC
>TRBV30|once|TRBJ1-6|TRBD1
CAWAGTGDSPLHF
TGTGCCTGGGCCGGGACAGGGGATTCACCCCTCCACTTT
>TRBV5-5|NA|TRBJ2-3|NA
CASSLDGGTDTQYF
TGTGCCAGCAGCTTGGACGGGGGCACAGATACGCAGTATTTT
>TRBV5-5|NA|TRBJ1-6|NA
CASSLLSSSYNSPLHF
TGTGCCAGCAGCTTGTTGTCCAGCTCCTATAATTCACCCCTCCACTTT
>TRBV7-2|once|TRBJ2-5|TRBD2
CASSLGGYQETQYF
TGTGCCAGCAGCTTGGGGGGGTACCAAGAGACCCAGTACTTC
>TRBV5-4|few|TRBJ2-1|NA
CASSLHAGEQFF
TGTGCCAGCAGCCTACACGCAGGTGAGCAGTTCTTC
>TRBV4-2|NA|TRBJ1-1|NA
CASSQERGNTEAFF
TGTGCCAGCAGCCAAGAAAGGGGCAACACTGAAGCTTTCTTT
>TRBV6-5|NA|TRBJ2-3|TRBD2
CASRASGGPDTQYF
TGTGCCAGCAGGGCTAGCGGGGGGCCAGATACGCAGTATTTT
>TRBV4-2|once|TRBJ1-1|TRBD1
CASSQPTGATEAFF
TGTGCCAGCAGCCAACCGACAGGGGCCACTGAAGCTTTCTTT
>TRBV7-8|NA|TRBJ2-1|NA
CASSLATGSSYNEQFF
TGTGCCAGCAGCTTAGCTACAGGAAGCTCCTACAATGAGCAGTTCTTC
>TRBV7-3|NA|TRBJ2-5|TRBD1
CASSSTGQRKETQYF
TGTGCCAGCAGCAGCACGGGACAGCGCAAGGAGACCCAGTACTTC
>TRBV27|NA|TRBJ2-7|TRBD2
CASSPSGLAGNGLYEQYF
TGTGCCAGCAGCCCATCCGGACTAGCGGGAAACGGTCTCTACGAGCAGTACTTC
>TRBV2|NA|TRBJ1-1|NA
CASSERGGGRTEAFF
TGTGCCAGCAGTGAAAGGGGAGGGGGAAGGACTGAAGCTTTCTTT
>TRBV29-1|NA|TRBJ1-1|NA
CSAEATEAFF
TGCAGCGCGGAGGCGACAGAAGCTTTCTTT
>TRBV5-6|few|TRBJ1-1|TRBD1
CASRPGQRNTEAFF
TGTGCCAGCAGGCCGGGACAGAGGAACACTGAAGCTTTCTTT
>TRBV7-9|NA|TRBJ1-2|TRBD1
CASSSGQLYGYTF
TGTGCCAGCAGCTCGGGACAGCTCTATGGCTACACCTTC
>TRBV27|once|TRBJ2-7|NA
CASSLKRGPYEQYF
TGTGCCAGCAGTTTAAAAAGGGGCCCCTACGAGCAGTACTTC
>TRBV9|NA|TRBJ2-3|TRBD2
CASSTTSAADTQYF
TGTGCCAGCAGCACAACTAGCGCGGCTGATACGCAGTATTTT
>TRBV5-1|NA|TRBJ2-1|NA
CASSLRGELSYNEQFF
TGCGCCAGCAGCTTGCGGGGTGAACTTTCCTACAATGAGCAGTTCTTC
>TRBV11-2|NA|TRBJ1-2|NA
CASSWEGNGYTF
TGTGCCAGCAGCTGGGAGGGGAACGGCTACACCTTC
>TRBV5-1|few|TRBJ2-5|NA
CASSFRGETQYF
TGCGCCAGCAGCTTCAGGGGAGAGACCCAGTACTTC
>TRBV5-5|NA|TRBJ1-2|TRBD1
CASSLLGGQGNYGYTF
TGTGCCAGCAGCTTACTTGGGGGACAGGGAAACTATGGCTACACCTTC
>TRBV6-1|NA|TRBJ2-1|TRBD2
CASRLAGGYNEQFF
TGTGCCAGCAGACTAGCGGGGGGCTACAATGAGCAGTTCTTC
>TRBV5-1|once|TRBJ2-3|NA
CASSSVNQADTQYF
TGCGCCAGCAGCTCCGTGAATCAGGCGGATACGCAGTATTTT